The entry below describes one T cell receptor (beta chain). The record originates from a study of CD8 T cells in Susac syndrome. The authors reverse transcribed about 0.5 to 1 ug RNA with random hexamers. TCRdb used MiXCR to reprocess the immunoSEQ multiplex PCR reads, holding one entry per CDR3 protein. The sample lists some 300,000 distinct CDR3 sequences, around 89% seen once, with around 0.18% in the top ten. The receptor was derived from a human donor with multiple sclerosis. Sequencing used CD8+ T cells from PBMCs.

Here the CDR3 DNA reads TGTGCCAGCAGTCCACACAGGGGAGAGACCCAGTACTTC. It encodes CASSPHRGETQYF. This chain joins TRBV6-6 and TRBJ2-5; 7 bases align to TRBD1. The CDR3 extends over 13 amino acids. Germline V gene sequence: CDR1 MNHNY, CDR2 SVGAGI (reference sequence). V dropped 5 bases and J dropped 4; count of bases not matched to a gene: 4.